This is a list of T cell receptor beta chains from one sample in a study of shared clonotypes between healthy human individuals. TCRdb's table, derived via immunoSEQ multiplex PCR, lists solely in-frame clones and lacks some. The sample includes 490,000 or so clones, 76% of them seen just once. Sequenced: PBMCs. These receptors all come from a woman aged 40 to 50 in good health. Some clones in this sample may be carry-over from other donors' samples. Each CDR3 is given with its conserved first and last residue. The D gene is left open where the match is weak. Not all rows give a size; the values are once, few, many and, for expanded clones, a class.

TRBV7-2,TRBJ1-2,few,-,TGTGCCAGTGATGCAGGGCGGGCCTATGGCTACACCTTC,CASDAGRAYGYTF
TRBV5-1,TRBJ1-1,few,-,TGCGCCAGCAGCTTCGCGGCAGCCTATGAAGGCACTGAAGCTTTCTTT,CASSFAAAYEGTEAFF
TRBV4-1,TRBJ2-7,-,-,TGCGCCAGCAGCCATACTGGCGGGACGTACTACGAGCAGTACTTC,CASSHTGGTYYEQYF
TRBV6-1,TRBJ2-3,-,-,TGTGCCAGCAGTGTGGACACAGCCACAGATACGCAGTATTTT,CASSVDTATDTQYF
TRBV2,TRBJ1-4,-,-,TGTGCCAGCAGTGAAGCGAGAATGCTCGGCGAAAAACTGTTTTTT,CASSEARMLGEKLFF
TRBV7-3,TRBJ1-6,-,TRBD1,TGTGCCAGCAGCCCCCGGGACAGGAACGATTCACCCCTCCACTTT,CASSPRDRNDSPLHF
TRBV7-2,TRBJ2-7,once,TRBD2,TGTGCCAGCAGCAATCAAATGGGAGGGCCAAACGAGCAGTACTTC,CASSNQMGGPNEQYF
TRBV28,TRBJ1-2,-,-,TGTGCCAGCAGTTCGCCCCACGGGACGGCTTATGGCTACACCTTC,CASSSPHGTAYGYTF
TRBV7-9,TRBJ2-4,-,-,TGTGCCAGCAGCTTAGACGGGGTAGCCAAAAACATTCAGTACTTC,CASSLDGVAKNIQYF
TRBV18,TRBJ1-3,-,TRBD1,TGTGCCAGCTCACCAGGGACAGGGGGCGCGTCTGGAAACACCATATATTTT,CASSPGTGGASGNTIYF
TRBV5-4,TRBJ2-3,many,-,TGTGCCAGCAGCTTGTCTGCAGATACGCAGTATTTT,CASSLSADTQYF
TRBV6-6,TRBJ2-7,-,-,TGTGCCAGCAGTTACTCGTTTAACGAGCAGTACTTC,CASSYSFNEQYF
TRBV11-2,TRBJ1-1,-,-,TGTGCCAGCAGCTTAACAGGGTATAGCACTGAAGCTTTCTTT,CASSLTGYSTEAFF
TRBV7-8,TRBJ2-7,-,TRBD2,TGTGCCAGCAGCTTAGGTCCGGGACTAGCGGGAGCACCCTTTAGGGAGCAGTACTTC,CASSLGPGLAGAPFREQYF
TRBV5-4,TRBJ1-2,-,-,TGTGCCAGCAGCCCGACGAAGGCCTCCTATGGCTACACCTTC,CASSPTKASYGYTF
TRBV5-5,TRBJ1-2,few,TRBD1,TGTGCCAGCAGACGTCCCGACAGGGAGAACTATGGCTACACCTTC,CASRRPDRENYGYTF
TRBV2,TRBJ2-7,few,TRBD1,TGTGCCAGCAGTGCGTTTGCCGGACAGGGCATCTGGGAGCAGTACTTC,CASSAFAGQGIWEQYF
TRBV7-7,TRBJ2-5,-,-,TGTGCCAGCAGCCGAGTCCGAGAAGAGACCCAGTACTTC,CASSRVREETQYF
TRBV28,TRBJ1-5,-,TRBD1,TGTGCCAGCAGTTTAGGGTGGGGGACAGGGGGAATTTTTAGCAATCAGCCCCAGCATTTT,CASSLGWGTGGIFSNQPQHF
TRBV28,TRBJ2-2,-,-,TGTGCCAGCAGTGCCTGGGTTAGCGCTCAGCCCGGGGAGCTGTTTTTT,CASSAWVSAQPGELFF
TRBV27,TRBJ1-2,-,-,TGTGCCAGCAGTTTTCCGGGGGCGCGGGGCTACACCTTC,CASSFPGARGYTF
TRBV28,TRBJ1-1,-,-,TGTGCCAGCAGTTTGATTCAAGCCTTGAACACTGAAGCTTTCTTT,CASSLIQALNTEAFF
TRBV18,TRBJ2-1,-,-,TGTGCCAGCTCACCACCGAACGGCAATGAGCAGTTCTTC,CASSPPNGNEQFF
TRBV2,TRBJ2-5,-,-,TGTGTCAGCAGTGATAGGGGAGAGACCCAGTACTTC,CVSSDRGETQYF
TRBV5-1,TRBJ2-7,-,TRBD1,TGCGCCAGCAGCTTGGACCCAGGGGGCGAGCAGTACTTC,CASSLDPGGEQYF
TRBV29-1,TRBJ2-1,-,TRBD2,TGCAGCGTCATCCTAGCGGGAAAGGGGAATGAGCAGTTCTTC,CSVILAGKGNEQFF
TRBV20-1,TRBJ2-3,-,-,TGCAGTGCTAGCTTCCAGGATACGCAGTATTTT,CSASFQDTQYF
TRBV29-1,TRBJ1-4,-,TRBD1,TGCAGCGTTGAAGAAGAGGACAGGGAAGGACTGTTTTTT,CSVEEEDREGLFF
TRBV7-8,TRBJ2-7,few,TRBD1,TGTGCCAGCAGCTTCTCCGGGACAGGGGCCTACGAGCAGTACTTC,CASSFSGTGAYEQYF
TRBV11-1,TRBJ2-1,-,-,TGTGCCAGCAGCTGGACTGCGGGAAAGGGCTACAATGAGCAGTTCTTC,CASSWTAGKGYNEQFF
TRBV7-2,TRBJ1-4,few,-,TGTGCCAGCAGCTCTGGCCTCTCGGACGAAAAACTGTTTTTT,CASSSGLSDEKLFF